These 12 T cell receptor beta chains share one sample of origin, sequenced in a study of human T cells and chemical hapten exposure. MiXCR was run by TCRdb on the RACE reads, yielding one entry per CDR3 protein. The sample holds 50,000 to 65,000 distinct CDR3 sequences, 10% to 12% seen once. As for time point: pre-sensitization, week 0. Specified treatment: therapeutic diphenylcyclopropenone sensitization with weekly scalp DPC. Material: whole blood, obtained in connection with sensitization to the hapten diphenylcyclopropenone (DPC). The receptors derive from a woman aged 40-49 years with alopecia areata. Some clones in this sample may be carry-over from other donors' samples.

A remark on this clonotype: This clone may be a read error of a much larger clone one base away. As DNA, the CDR3 is TGTGCCAGCAGCGCGCGCCGGGACAGGGCAGGCTATAGCTACACCTTC. This gives the protein CASSARRDRAGYSYTF. The rearrangement joins TRBV7-2 to TRBJ1-2; 9 nucleotides align to TRBD1. CDR1 is SGHTA and CDR2 is FQGNSA in the germline V gene. The CDR3 covers 16 residues.

V usage is TRBV6-2 or TRBV6-3 and J usage is TRBJ2-7, with TRBD2 as a possible D gene (6 bases). CDR3 size: 15 residues. Germline loops: CDR1 MNHEY, CDR2 SVGEGT. V was shortened by 6 bases and J by 5 bases, with 20 bases between the two germline ends. The CDR3 protein is CASRLLLAKSHEQYF. The CDR3 DNA sequence: TGTGCCAGCAGACTCTTACTAGCAAAAAGCCACGAGCAGTACTTC.

The chain links TRBV29-1 to TRBJ2-1; the match to TRBD2 covers 9 bases. Per germline, CDR1 SQVTM and CDR2 ANQGSEA. This CDR3 spans 18 amino acids. J gave up 4 bases and V 1 base, and 14 bases lay outside the gene matches. As DNA, the CDR3 is TGCAGCGTTGAAGGCGCCACCAGCGGGAGGTTGGATTACAATGAGCAGTTCTTC. Amino acids: CSVEGATSGRLDYNEQFF.

The chain couples TRBV3-1 to TRBJ2-1; D remains unclear. CDR3 length: 12 residues. CDR1 and CDR2 from the germline V gene are LGHDT and YNNKEL (reference sequence). Trimming shortened V by 5 bases and J by 11 bases, and 13 bases separated the two germline ends. This chain's CDR3 is CASSAEHGKQFF. DNA of the CDR3: TGTGCCAGCAGCGCAGAGCATGGGAAGCAGTTCTTC.

V gene TRBV7-2 combines with J gene TRBJ2-1; D may be TRBD2 (6 bases). There are 13 residues in the CDR3. V was cut by 5 bases and J by 7 bases, with 12 bases left in between. Looked up from germline, CDR1 is SGHTA and CDR2 is FQGNSA. CDR3 region: CASSGSSENEQFF. The CDR3 coding sequence is TGTGCCAGCAGCGGTTCTAGCGAAAATGAGCAGTTCTTC.

The chain has TRBV20-1 and TRBJ2-1, with D unresolved. The germline V gene encodes CDR1 DFQATT and CDR2 SNEGSKA (reference sequence). This CDR3 spans 11 amino acids. The V gene lost 5 bases and the J gene lost 6 bases, with 8 bases spanning the gap. The DNA for the CDR3 is TGCAGTGCTCCCCGGTTCAATGAGCAGTTCTTC. This sequence encodes CSAPRFNEQFF.

This clonotype was detected ten times or more. V usage is TRBV7-3 and J usage is TRBJ2-2; D tentatively reads TRBD1 or TRBD2 (7 bases each). The germline gives CDR1 SGHTA, CDR2 FQGTGA. V lost 5 bases, J lost 7 bases, and 23 bases lay in between. The CDR3 has 17 amino acids. CDR3 loop: CASSPGGGRPSLGELFF. For the CDR3, the DNA is TGTGCCAGCAGCCCAGGGGGGGGGCGCCCCAGCCTCGGGGAGCTGTTTTTT. Full variable domain (remainder filled in from reference TRBV7-3 and TRBJ2-2): GAGVSQTPSNKVTEKGKYVELRCDPISGHTALYWYRQSLGQGPEFLIYFQGTGAADDSGLPNDRFFAVRPEGSVSTLKIQRTERGDSAVYLCASSPGGGRPSLGELFFGEGSRLTVL.

The count of this clonotype is one. The rearrangement joins TRBV28 to TRBJ2-4, with D maybe TRBD1 (6 bases). Trimming cost V 4 bases and J 0 bases, with 25 bases left between them. Germline CDR1 reads MDHEN; CDR2 reads SYDVKM. The CDR3 covers 20 residues. This CDR3 reads CASSSAPWGSRDKAKNIQYF. Written as DNA, the CDR3 is TGTGCCAGCAGTTCCGCTCCCTGGGGGTCACGGGACAAAGCCAAAAACATTCAGTACTTC.

In this sample, this clonotype turned up many times. The chain couples TRBV10-2 to TRBJ2-7; D gene unclear. With 1 base removed from V and 0 bases from J, the gap between germline ends came to 13 bases. Germline loops: CDR1 WSHSY, CDR2 SAAADI. The CDR3 runs to 16 residues. The DNA for the CDR3 is TGCGCCAGCAGTGAGTACTACCGTACAAGCTCCTACGAGCAGTACTTC. Residues: CASSEYYRTSSYEQYF.

This clonotype has a count of ten or more. The CDR3 DNA is TGCGCCAGCAGCCAAGAACAGGGGGGTGGTTATGGCTACACCTTC. This codes for CASSQEQGGGYGYTF. The rearrangement uses TRBV4-3 and TRBJ1-2, with 8 bases fitting TRBD1. The CDR3 runs to 15 residues. The germline V gene encodes CDR1 LGHNA and CDR2 YSLEER. V shed 0 bases and J 5 bases; nucleotides not matched to a gene: 5.

This clonotype showed up many times. The rearrangement joins TRBV5-4 to TRBJ2-5; 8 nucleotides align to TRBD2. The V gene end was trimmed by 2 bases and the J gene end by 2 bases; junction bases not matched to a gene: 5. CDR1 and CDR2 from the germline V gene are SGHNT and YYREEE (reference sequence). CDR3 length equals 15 residues. CDR3 in DNA: TGTGCCAGCAGCTTCCTTGCGGGAGGACAAGAGACCCAGTACTTC. Translation: CASSFLAGGQETQYF.

The gene calls are TRBV2 and TRBJ2-3; TRBD1 aligns across 7 bases. V lost 11 bases to trimming and J lost 5 bases; unmatched junction nucleotides: 16. The germline V gene encodes CDR1 SNHLY and CDR2 FYNNEI. This CDR3 is 15 amino acids long. The CDR3 nucleotides read TGTGCCGGAAAGGACAGGATGGGATTGGGAGATACGCAGTATTTT. Residues: CAGKDRMGLGDTQYF.